The 30 T cell receptor beta chains below were found in one sample sequenced in a study of read filtering for tumor transcriptome and immune sequencing (dated by TCRdb to about 2020). Sequenced on an Illumina HiSeq 4000. Starting from around 420 ng RNA, TCR libraries were constructed with the Immunoverse kit using molecular barcoded adaptors that cover the alpha/delta and beta/gamma chains. TCRdb reanalyzed the raw reads on its own, using fastp at Q25 for trimming and MiXCR for clone calling, and kept in-frame beta chains. Duplicate CDR3 protein sequences are folded into a single record with the most common DNA and genes. For this sample there are more than 70,000 distinct CDR3 sequences; 20% to 25% appear just once. The ten largest account for 9.5% to 12% of the sample. The sequenced sample was a population of CD138-negative cells sorted from bone marrow. What the cell subset or site label conveys for this sample: bone marrow mononuclear cells depleted of CD138+ plasma/myeloma cells by negative magnetic selection. These receptors originate from a donor over 35 with multiple myeloma.

On this clonotype: A much larger clone differs from this one at a single base, so this may be a read error. The gene calls are TRBV6-2 or TRBV6-3 and TRBJ1-1; TRBD1 might be the D (5 bases). The CDR3 sequence is 17 residues long. Germline loops: CDR1 MNHEY, CDR2 SVGEGT. Trimming removed 2 bases from V and 3 bases from J, with 19 bases in between. The CDR3 protein is CASSYIAGKGTYTEAFF. CDR3 DNA: TGTGCCAGCAGTTACATCGCGGGAAAGGGGACTTACACTGAAGCTTTCTTT.

This chain joins TRBV5-4 and TRBJ2-1; 7 bases fit TRBD2. The germline gives CDR1 SGHNT, CDR2 YYREEE (reference sequence). V lost 4 bases, J lost 8 bases, and 12 bases stayed unmatched. This CDR3 contains 15 residues. The DNA of the CDR3 is TGTGCCAGCAGCAAGAAGCGGGGATCAGTCGATGAGCAGTTCTTC. Translated: CASSKKRGSVDEQFF.

This clonotype was seen ten or more times. The J gene is TRBJ2-3, the V gene TRBV7-3; D is unclear. Germline values: CDR1 SGHTA, CDR2 FQGTGA. The CDR3 is 13 amino acids. V was shortened by 5 bases and J by 3 bases, with 9 bases between the two germline ends. The CDR3 sequence is CASSHPSTDTQYF. CDR3 nucleotide sequence: TGTGCCAGCAGCCATCCATCGACAGATACGCAGTATTTT.

This clonotype was seen many times. CDR3 nucleotide sequence: TGTGCCATCACCGCGGGGACTAGCGGATACAATGAGCAGTTCTTC. It translates to CAITAGTSGYNEQFF. The V and J genes are TRBV10-3 and TRBJ2-1, with 11 bases aligning to TRBD2. Losses at the gene ends were 7 bases for V and 4 bases for J; bases not matched to a gene: 6. Germline loops: CDR1 ENHRY, CDR2 SYGVKD. This CDR3 spans 15 amino acids.

Concerning this clonotype: An end of the junction does not agree with germline; a read error may underlie this. The chain has TRBV5-1 and TRBJ1-4; tentative D call: TRBD1 (5 bases). The CDR3 sequence is 14 residues long. CDR1 SGHRS and CDR2 YFSETQ come from the germline V gene. The CDR3 is CVSSFQGTNEKLFF. CDR3 DNA sequence: TGCGTCAGCAGCTTCCAGGGAACTAATGAAAAACTGTTTTTT.

This clonotype was seen at least ten times. This chain connects TRBV28 to TRBJ2-2; the D is unclear. The CDR3 contains 14 residues. Germline V lookup: CDR1 MDHEN, CDR2 SYDVKM. V shed 2 bases and J shed 4 bases, with 8 bases lying between them. Here the CDR3 DNA reads TGTGCCAGCAGTTTAAGGCAGCTCACCGGGGAGCTGTTTTTT. Protein product: CASSLRQLTGELFF.

This rearrangement joins TRBV3-1 to TRBJ1-5; the D gene is possibly TRBD1 (6 bases). This CDR3 is 14 amino acids long. Trimming removed 4 bases at V and 2 bases at J, with 9 bases between. Germline V gives CDR1 LGHDT, CDR2 YNNKEL (reference sequence). The chain's CDR3 is CASSRRTGNQPQHF. For the CDR3, the DNA is TGTGCCAGCAGCCGCCGGACAGGCAATCAGCCCCAGCATTTT.

This clonotype has more than one count but fewer than ten. The chain has TRBV18 and TRBJ1-5, with D possibly TRBD1 on 5 matching bases. The CDR3 sequence is 13 residues long. The V and J ends lost 6 bases and 8 bases respectively, with 14 bases between them. Germline CDR1 is KGHSH and CDR2 is LQKENI. CDR3 nucleotide sequence: TGTGCCAGCTCCCGGGGGGGTTTCGAGCCCCAGCATTTT. This codes for CASSRGGFEPQHF.

This clonotype was picked up many times. This chain uses TRBV6-6 with TRBJ2-5; 8 bases fit TRBD1. Germline CDR1 is MNHNY and CDR2 is SVGAGI (reference sequence). There are 15 residues in the CDR3. V lost 5 bases and J lost 1; bases outside the gene matches: 6. The CDR3 sequence is CASSGGQGLQETQYF. The CDR3 DNA reads as TGTGCCAGCAGTGGTGGACAGGGCCTCCAAGAGACCCAGTACTTC.

The chain carries TRBV7-9 and TRBJ2-1; D gene uncertain. V was cut by 4 bases and J by 5 bases, with 9 bases left in between. In germline, CDR1 is SEHNR, CDR2 FQNEAQ (reference sequence). CDR3 length equals 13 residues. Written as DNA, the CDR3 is TGTGCCAGCAGCTCCCGTAACGACAATGAGCAGTTCTTC. As protein: CASSSRNDNEQFF.

Ten or more counts support this clonotype. A single base separates this from a much larger clone, so it may be a read error. V gene TRBV12-3 or TRBV12-4 combines with J gene TRBJ2-1; maybe TRBD1 (5 bases). The CDR3 spans 15 residues. The CDR3, as DNA: TGTGCCAGCAGAAAACAGGAGAGCTCCTACAATGAGCAGCTCTTC. Translation gives CASRKQESSYNEQLF.

This chain connects TRBV6-2 or TRBV6-3 to TRBJ2-7, with a weak D call TRBD1 (6 bases). Germline V gives CDR1 MNHEY, CDR2 SVGEGT. Trimming removed 6 bases from V and 2 bases from J, with 14 bases in between. The CDR3 contains 14 residues. The CDR3 nucleotides are TGTGCCAGCAGCATCACAGGGTCGCCCTACGAGCAGTACTTC. It is translated as CASSITGSPYEQYF.

A note on this clonotype: This may come from a read error, since a much larger clone is one base off. Since no conserved phenylalanine or tryptophan closes the CDR3, a read error is the likely cause. The chain carries TRBV5-1 and TRBJ2-5, with 8 bases identical to TRBD2. Germline CDR1 and CDR2: SGHRS and YFSETQ. The CDR3 consists of 13 residues. CDR3 sequence: CASSGRGGETQYI. The DNA for the CDR3 is TGTGCCAGCAGCGGTCGGGGGGGAGAGACCCAGTACATC.

This clonotype was seen a single time. A far larger clone is a single base away, which makes a read error likely. The chain combines TRBV6-5 with TRBJ2-1; no clear D gene. This CDR3 has 11 residues. Germline V gives CDR1 MNHEY, CDR2 SVGAGI. The CDR3 loop reads CASRNYNGQFF. The CDR3 DNA sequence: TGTGCCAGCAGGAACTACAATGGGCAGTTCTTC.

This clonotype was observed at least ten times. This chain uses TRBV11-2 with TRBJ1-4, with TRBD1 as a possible D gene (6 bases). Germline V lookup: CDR1 SGHAT, CDR2 FQNNGV. Trimming cost V 7 bases and J 3 bases, with 24 bases left between them. This CDR3 spans 18 amino acids. CDR3 amino acids: CASTDPRTGGRSNEKLFF. CDR3 coding DNA: TGTGCCAGCACCGATCCAAGGACGGGGGGGCGATCTAATGAAAAACTGTTTTTT.

Note on this clonotype: A read error is likely, as this CDR3 ends without the conserved phenylalanine or tryptophan. The rearrangement joins TRBV11-1 to TRBJ1-5; D might be TRBD1 (6 bases). CDR1 is SGHAT and CDR2 is FQDESV in the germline V gene (reference sequence). The CDR3 is made up of 17 amino acids. CDR3: CARSLWGLQMEYQPQHL. The CDR3 DNA follows: TGTGCCCGCAGCCTCTGGGGGCTGCAGATGGAATATCAGCCCCAGCATCTT.

This clonotype was seen a handful of times. The chain carries TRBV7-3 and TRBJ2-1; the D is unclear. With 3 bases removed from V and 0 bases from J, the gap between germline ends came to 9 bases. Germline CDR1 is SGHTA and CDR2 is FQGTGA. This CDR3 spans 15 amino acids. The CDR3 is CASSFGPSSYNEQFF. The DNA of the CDR3 is TGTGCCAGCAGCTTCGGGCCGAGCTCCTACAATGAGCAGTTCTTC.

This chain links TRBV2 with TRBJ2-5, with a possible D match to TRBD1 (6 bases). The CDR3 covers 13 residues. V lost 11 bases and J 5 bases, leaving 18 bases between the germline ends. Germline V gene lookup returns CDR1 SNHLY and CDR2 FYNNEI. CDR3 sequence reads: CAHTEGEFETQYF. In DNA form, the CDR3 reads TGTGCCCACACAGAGGGGGAGTTCGAGACCCAGTACTTC.

This rearrangement joins TRBV2 to TRBJ2-7; 10 positions match TRBD1. Germline-derived CDR1 and CDR2 are SNHLY and FYNNEI. The CDR3 has 13 amino acids. Unmatched junction bases numbered 5, after V lost 6 bases and J lost 6 bases. CDR3 in DNA: TGTGCCAGCAGATCGGGACAGGGGTTCGAGCAGTACTTC. Residues: CASRSGQGFEQYF.

Ten or more counts support this clonotype. V and J are TRBV7-2 and TRBJ2-5; a possible D gene is TRBD2 (5 bases). This CDR3 comprises 15 residues. CDR1 is SGHTA, CDR2 FQGNSA, per germline. V lost 5 bases and J lost 5, with 18 bases in between. CDR3 protein: CASSQDPGRGETQYF. CDR3 DNA sequence: TGTGCCAGCAGCCAGGATCCCGGACGCGGGGAGACCCAGTACTTC.

This sequence joins TRBV20-1 and TRBJ2-3, with D tentatively TRBD1 (7 bases). The V end lost 6 bases, the J end lost 2 bases, and 18 bases lay between the germline ends. This CDR3 contains 15 residues. Germline values: CDR1 DFQATT, CDR2 SNEGSKA (reference sequence). The CDR3 coding sequence is TGCAGTGCCCAGACGGCAGGGGGGCCCACAGATACGCAGTATTTT. It is translated as CSAQTAGGPTDTQYF.

This clonotype was detected a few times. The rearrangement links TRBV15 to TRBJ2-3; D assignment may be TRBD1 or TRBD2 (5 bases each). Germline lookup yields CDR1 LNHNV and CDR2 YYDKDF (reference sequence). The V end lost 7 bases, the J end lost 2 bases, and 16 bases lay between the germline ends. This CDR3 is built from 15 residues. CDR3 amino acids: CATTFAGTATDTQYF. CDR3 bases: TGTGCCACCACCTTTGCCGGGACGGCCACAGATACGCAGTATTTT.

Comment on this clonotype: One junction end does not reproduce the germline sequence, and a read error may be involved. The gene calls are TRBV28 and TRBJ1-1; D possibly corresponds to TRBD1 (5 bases). The CDR3 length is 16 residues. From germline, CDR1 is MDHEN and CDR2 SYDVKM. Here the CDR3 reads CTSIQVGQGLGTEAFF. The DNA for the CDR3 is TGTACCAGCATCCAAGTGGGGCAGGGTCTGGGCACTGAAGCTTTCTTC.

This chain connects TRBV28 to TRBJ1-5; D is undetermined. Trimming shortened V by 6 bases and J by 9 bases, and 15 bases separated the two germline ends. Germline V gives CDR1 MDHEN, CDR2 SYDVKM. The CDR3 is 13 amino acids. CDR3 bases: TGTGCCAGCAGCCAGCCGGATGCTCTGCCCCAGCATTTT. This sequence encodes CASSQPDALPQHF.

This clonotype was recorded many times. The chain uses TRBV7-9 and TRBJ2-1; D uncertain. The germline V and J ends were trimmed by 1 base and 4 bases, with 11 bases remaining between them. The CDR3 sequence is 15 residues long. CDR1 is SEHNR, CDR2 FQNEAQ, per germline (reference sequence). CDR3 in DNA: TGTGCCAGCAGCTTAGGCGCCGGGCCTTACAATGAGCAGTTCTTC. This codes for CASSLGAGPYNEQFF. Together with reference TRBV7-9 and TRBJ2-1, the CDR3 gives the full variable domain: DTGVSQNPRHKITKRGQNVTFRCDPISEHNRLYWYRQTLGQGPEFLTYFQNEAQLEKSRLLSDRFSAERPKGSFSTLEIQRTEQGDSAMYLCASSLGAGPYNEQFFGPGTRLTVL.

This clonotype was recorded at least ten times. The V call is TRBV12-3 or TRBV12-4, the J call TRBJ1-4, with TRBD1 matching 8 bases. The CDR3 totals 15 residues. V dropped 3 bases and J dropped 5; count of bases not matched to a gene: 5. The CDR3: CASSFTGGLNEKLFF. In DNA form, the CDR3 reads TGTGCCAGCAGTTTTACAGGGGGGTTGAATGAAAAACTGTTTTTT.

Turning to this clonotype: This is likely a read error, given that the CDR3 carries no conserved phenylalanine or tryptophan at its end. The rearrangement joins TRBV11-3 to TRBJ2-1, with D possibly TRBD2 on 5 matching bases. Germline CDR1 is SGHNT and CDR2 is YENEEA. The CDR3 is 15 residues long. With 3 bases removed from V and 3 bases from J, the gap between germline ends came to 12 bases. The CDR3 loop is CASSLGGFLYNEQFL. CDR3 nucleotide sequence: TGTGCCAGCAGCTTGGGCGGGTTTCTCTACAATGAGCAGTTCCTC.

This clonotype was seen many times. The gene calls are TRBV20-1 and TRBJ2-7; D gene ambiguous. Germline V gene sequence: CDR1 DFQATT, CDR2 SNEGSKA (reference sequence). The CDR3 runs to 14 residues. CDR3 sequence: CSPRVAGMGYEQYF. DNA for the CDR3: TGCAGCCCGAGAGTGGCAGGAATGGGCTACGAGCAGTACTTC.

The V and J genes are TRBV7-2 and TRBJ2-4; D is perhaps TRBD1 or TRBD2 (5 bases each). The V end lost 1 base, the J end lost 0 bases, and 10 bases lay between the germline ends. CDR1 is SGHTA, CDR2 FQGNSA, per germline. The CDR3 spans 16 residues. The CDR3 coding sequence is TGTGCCAGCAGCTTAGTGGGGACGGGAGCCAAAAACATTCAGTACTTC. It yields the protein CASSLVGTGAKNIQYF.

This clonotype has a count of ten or more. The chain's CDR3 is CASSYAASGANVLTF. The CDR3 DNA sequence: TGTGCCAGCAGTTATGCGGCCTCTGGGGCCAACGTCCTGACTTTC. This chain connects TRBV6-5 to TRBJ2-6; D not certain. With 3 bases removed from V and 0 bases from J, the gap between germline ends came to 6 bases. The CDR3 contains 15 residues. Germline assignment: CDR1 MNHEY and CDR2 SVGAGI.